This is a list of T cell receptor beta chains from one sample in a study of neurological immune-mediated disorders. TCRdb itself ran the 5' RACE reads through MiXCR, one entry per CDR3 protein. Of around 80,000 distinct CDR3 sequences detected, around 10% appear once; the ten largest clones hold roughly 1.8%. Sequenced input: PBMCs. The origin of the receptors is a middle-aged man in good health. CDR3s include the opening cysteine and the closing phenylalanine or tryptophan. The size field is filled for only some rows; it gives once, few, many or a size class.

v_gene	abundance	CDR3aa
TRBV5-1	many	CASSSTGEHRAFF
TRBV5-6	many	CASSDYRVNTDTQYF
TRBV11-2	.	CASSLVMVGEQFF
TRBV3-1	many	CASSRLGRGGNEQFF
TRBV7-2	.	CASRVRWGLSPITDTQYF
TRBV7-3	.	CASSLGGVNSPLHF
TRBV2	many	CASSEDGKSYEQYF
TRBV9	many	CASSVDGTRTDTQYF
TRBV5-5	many	CASTFRGQGRISGTDTQYF
TRBV5-1	many	CASSLGDSPLHF
TRBV20-1	many	CSARGDNEQFF
TRBV6-5	many	CASGREAEKLFF
TRBV5-1	.	CASSLSPGRAYEQYF
TRBV11-2	few	CASSFTGTMNTEAFF
TRBV12-3/TRBV12-4	many	CASSLFRRETYEQYF
TRBV2	once	CDSSEGTSGTGELFF
TRBV29-1	many	CSIGGTGELFF
TRBV20-1	few	CSARSLARYEQYF
TRBV14	many	CASSQDWMNTEAFF
TRBV5-1	many	CASSLDPSPDTQYF
TRBV12-3/TRBV12-4	many	CATSAGGNTEAFF
TRBV24-1	many	CATSDPPPSPQHF
TRBV6-5	many	CASSYSLIGNTEAFF
TRBV6-5	many	CASIPRSVRGPVYNEQFF
TRBV5-1	many	CASSGWDVQETQYF
TRBV6-5	.	CASSASVGGSYGYTF
TRBV28	.	CDRSLLAGGTGELFF
TRBV28	many	CASSLGSPGLAGSYEQYF
TRBV6-2/TRBV6-3	many	CASSYSRSYEQYF
TRBV27	.	CASSLSRTTGQYF
TRBV12-3/TRBV12-4	.	CASSDGHGLIYEQYF
TRBV29-1	many	CSGGGLMDTEAFF
TRBV20-1	many	CSASSPTNYGYTF
TRBV24-1	many	CATRTAITGELFF
TRBV29-1	many	CSHGGGQETQYF
TRBV5-5	many	CASSRTGYEQYF
TRBV2	few	CASSERIWGSGGLPDTQYF
TRBV29-1	many	CSVEARQGNTEAFF
TRBV5-1	many	CASSAGTDPTEAFF
TRBV7-8	many	CASSLIRGDVSNQPQHF
TRBV29-1	many	CSVEVRGHGSYEQYF
TRBV5-1	many	CASSSDMGYTF
TRBV5-1	many	CASSPRLAGGVEETQYF
TRBV5-1	many	CASSPEGDDEQYF
TRBV20-1	many	CSARRGAFANYGYTF
TRBV12-3/TRBV12-4	many	CASSLTFGGETQYF
TRBV29-1	many	CSVRGSVPHGYTF
TRBV28	many	CASSRDRGETQYF
TRBV12-3/TRBV12-4	many	CASSHSGKGSYEQYF
TRBV5-6	many	CASRSSGYTAGLNYGYTF
TRBV6-5	many	CASSSRGQGSEKLFF
TRBV6-2/TRBV6-3	many	CASSYQGNTEAFF
TRBV2	many	CASRAKAGALTGELFF
TRBV29-1	.	CSVEGLEGVDEQYF